Shown below are 6 T cell receptor beta chains from a single sample sequenced in a study of Graves' ophthalmopathy and Graves' hyperthyroidism. CDR3 regions of TCR beta were amplified from RNA transcripts. HTBI primers were employed in first-round RT-PCR, then a second-round multiplex PCR followed. TCRdb fed the multiplex PCR reads into MiXCR, producing one record per CDR3 protein. The table lists about 600,000 distinct CDR3 sequences, about 40% of them singletons, with about 4.2% in the top ten. The sequencing sample was made of peripheral blood or thyroid tissue (not recorded which). The receptors shown here come from an adult man with Graves' hyperthyroidism.

The chain links TRBV13 to TRBJ1-4; D gene unclear. Germline CDR1 and CDR2: PRHDT and FYEKMQ (reference sequence). This CDR3 is 12 amino acids long. Trimming left V 5 bases short and J 4 bases short, with 5 bases between. The CDR3 region is CASSQDNEKLFF. The CDR3, as DNA: TGTGCCAGCAGCCAAGATAATGAAAAACTGTTTTTT.

In this sample, this clonotype turned up many times. The chain carries TRBV6-5 and TRBJ1-1; no firm D call. Germline CDR1 MNHEY, CDR2 SVGAGI. This CDR3 spans 14 amino acids. Trimming took 10 bases from V and 0 from J, leaving 15 bases between them. The CDR3 DNA is TGTGCCATCAGCTCCTCAGACCTGAACACTGAAGCTTTCTTT. This encodes CAISSSDLNTEAFF.

A single count supports this clonotype. V and J are TRBV2 and TRBJ2-5, with 15 bases aligning to TRBD2. Looked up from germline, CDR1 is SNHLY and CDR2 is FYNNEI. V lost 6 bases to trimming and J lost 2 bases; unmatched junction nucleotides: 4. The CDR3 covers 16 residues. The CDR3 protein is CASRWTSGGVQETQYF. The CDR3 bases are TGTGCCAGCAGATGGACTAGCGGGGGGGTACAAGAGACCCAGTACTTC.

A word on this clonotype: The junction departs from germline at one end; a sequencing error may be responsible. The V call is TRBV7-3, the J call TRBJ2-1; 7 positions match TRBD2. Germline V gene data show CDR1 as SGHTA and CDR2 as FQGTGA. This CDR3 contains 14 residues. The CDR3 region is CASSPSRDYYEQFF. The CDR3 coding sequence is TGTGCCAGCAGCCCCTCCCGGGACTACTATGAGCAGTTCTTC.

The J gene is TRBJ1-4, the V gene TRBV29-1, with D hard to call. CDR1 is SQVTM and CDR2 is ANQGSEA in the germline V gene. CDR3 length: 13 residues. Trimming took 4 bases from V and 5 from J, leaving 11 bases between them. CDR3 coding DNA: TGCAGCGTTGGCGAAGCGAACAATGAAAAACTGTTTTTT. This gives the protein CSVGEANNEKLFF.

This clonotype was seen many times. The chain links TRBV7-2 to TRBJ2-7; D not resolved. Germline values: CDR1 SGHTA, CDR2 FQGNSA. Trimming removed 0 bases from V and 6 bases from J, with 6 bases in between. This CDR3 contains 12 residues. CDR3 amino acids: CASSLALGEQYF. The CDR3 bases are TGTGCCAGCAGCTTAGCCCTTGGCGAGCAGTACTTC.